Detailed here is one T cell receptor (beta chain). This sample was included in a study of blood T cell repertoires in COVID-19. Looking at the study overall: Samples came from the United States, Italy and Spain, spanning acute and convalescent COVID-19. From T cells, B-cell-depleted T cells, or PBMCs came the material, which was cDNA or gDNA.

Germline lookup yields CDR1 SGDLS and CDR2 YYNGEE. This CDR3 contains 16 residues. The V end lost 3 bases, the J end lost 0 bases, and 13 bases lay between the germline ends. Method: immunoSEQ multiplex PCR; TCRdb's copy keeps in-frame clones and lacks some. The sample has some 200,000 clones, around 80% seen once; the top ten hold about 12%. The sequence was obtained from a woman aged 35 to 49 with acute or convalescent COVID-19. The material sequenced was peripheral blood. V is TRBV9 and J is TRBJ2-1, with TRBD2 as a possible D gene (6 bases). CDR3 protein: CASSAEGTSSYNEQFF. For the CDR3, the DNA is TGTGCCAGCAGCGCAGAAGGGACTTCCTCCTACAATGAGCAGTTCTTC.